This T cell receptor beta chain stems from a study of shared clonotypes between healthy human individuals. Researchers ran the assay at a deep level. Only in-frame clones appear in the TCRdb table, and some are missing; sequencing was by immunoSEQ multiplex PCR. The sample records under 2.5 million clones, less than 95% being singletons. The CDR3 loop spans 14 amino acids. Germline assignment: CDR1 SNHLY and CDR2 FYNNEI. Trimming at V came to 8 bases and at J to 4 bases, leaving 8 bases not matched to a gene. The TCR comes from a man aged 18-30 years in good health. Some clones in this sample may be carry-over from other donors' samples. The sequenced material came from naive CD4+ T cells from PBMCs. Subset denoted: CD45RA+ positively selected. The genes are TRBV2 and TRBJ2-5; 9 bases are shared with TRBD1. The CDR3 loop is CASLRQGEVETQYF. The CDR3 bases are TGTGCCAGCTTAAGACAGGGGGAGGTAGAGACCCAGTACTTC. The entire variable domain, with the rest obtained from reference TRBV2 and TRBJ2-5, is as follows: EPEVTQTPSHQVTQMGQEVILRCVPISNHLYFYWYRQILGQKVEFLVSFYNNEISEKSEIFDDQFSVERPDGSNFTLKIRSTKLEDSAMYFCASLRQGEVETQYFGPGTRLLVL.